The present T cell receptor beta chain was sequenced within a study of shared clonotypes between healthy human individuals. The V segment lost 8 bases and the J segment 2 bases; nucleotides outside the gene matches: 12. CDR1 is SGDLS and CDR2 is YYNGEE in the germline V gene. This CDR3 has 16 amino acids. Per sorted-subset replicate PCR, input was around 200 ng DNA, representing tens of thousands of T cell genomes. Produced via immunoSEQ multiplex PCR; TCRdb's table is partial and in-frame only. Of about 800,000 clones in the sample, about 97% were seen once. CD8 cells classed as naive were CD45RO-negative and positively selected for CCR7, excluding terminally differentiated effector memory CD45RA+ cells. The study, taken as a whole, reports: An anticipated effect of sequencing depth on clonotype sharing among donors was recognized. The diversity represented, both genetic and in exposure history, was limited by few donors. Naive CD4 clonotypes overlapped across several donors at approximately 5.3%.

On this clone itself: Its matching antigen is unknown.

The V call is TRBV9, the J call TRBJ2-5, with TRBD2 matching 10 bases. The sequence was obtained from a man between 25 and 39 years old in good health. The sample comprised naive CD8+ T cells sorted from blood. The CDR3 reads CASALGLAEIQETQYF. The CDR3 region has the DNA TGTGCCAGTGCCCTTGGACTAGCGGAGATACAAGAGACCCAGTACTTC. Supplemented by reference TRBV9 and TRBJ2-5, the full variable domain reads DSGVTQTPKHLITATGQRVTLRCSPRSGDLSVYWYQQSLDQGLQFLIQYYNGEERAKGNILERFSAQQFPDLHSELNLSSLELGDSALYFCASALGLAEIQETQYFGPGTRLLVL.